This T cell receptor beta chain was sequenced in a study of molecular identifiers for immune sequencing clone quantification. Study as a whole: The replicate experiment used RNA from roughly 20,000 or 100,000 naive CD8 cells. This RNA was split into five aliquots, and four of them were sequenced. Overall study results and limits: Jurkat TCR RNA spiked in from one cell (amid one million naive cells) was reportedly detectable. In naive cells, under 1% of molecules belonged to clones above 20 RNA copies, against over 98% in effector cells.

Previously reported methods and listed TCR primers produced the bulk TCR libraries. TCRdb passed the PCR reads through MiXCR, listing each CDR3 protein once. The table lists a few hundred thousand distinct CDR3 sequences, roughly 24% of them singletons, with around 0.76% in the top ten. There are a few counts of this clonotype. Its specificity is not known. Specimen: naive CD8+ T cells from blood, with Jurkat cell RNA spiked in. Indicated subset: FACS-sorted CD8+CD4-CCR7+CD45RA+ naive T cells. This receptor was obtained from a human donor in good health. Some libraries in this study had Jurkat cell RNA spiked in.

CDR3 DNA sequence: TGTGCCAGCAGCCTAACGGGGACAGGGATTAGTACAGATACGCAGTATTTT. Its protein is CASSLTGTGISTDTQYF. V gene TRBV12-3 or TRBV12-4 combines with J gene TRBJ2-3, with TRBD1 matching 9 bases. The trim removed 6 bases at V and 3 bases at J, leaving 13 bases unmatched. CDR3 length equals 17 residues.